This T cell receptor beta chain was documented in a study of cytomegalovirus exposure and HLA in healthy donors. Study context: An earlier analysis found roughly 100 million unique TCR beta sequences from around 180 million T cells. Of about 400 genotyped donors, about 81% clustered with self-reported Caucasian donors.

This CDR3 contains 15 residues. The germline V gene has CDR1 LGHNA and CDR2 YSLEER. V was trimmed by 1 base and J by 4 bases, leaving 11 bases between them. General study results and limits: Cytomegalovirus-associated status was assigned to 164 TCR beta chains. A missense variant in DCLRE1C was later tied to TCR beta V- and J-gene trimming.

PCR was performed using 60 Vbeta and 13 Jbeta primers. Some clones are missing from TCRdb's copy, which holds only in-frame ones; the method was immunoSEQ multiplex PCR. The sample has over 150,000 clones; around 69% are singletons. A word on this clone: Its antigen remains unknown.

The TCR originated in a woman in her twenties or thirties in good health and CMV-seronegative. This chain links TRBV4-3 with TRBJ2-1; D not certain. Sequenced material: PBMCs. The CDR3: CASSQAWATYNEQFF. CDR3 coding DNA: TGCGCCAGCAGCCAAGCCTGGGCAACGTACAATGAGCAGTTCTTC.